The entry below gives a single TCR beta chain sequence along with its context. Which antigen it targets is not known. No quality values exist for individual bases; no much larger clone is one base distant. There are 16 amino acids in the CDR3, from cysteine to phenylalanine inclusive. Only the CDR3 region is kept as DNA, spanning 48 bases read in frame from base 1. The germline V gene sets CDR1 to LGHNT and CDR2 to FRNRAP. Compared with germline, V lacks 6 bases and J lacks 4 bases; bases without a gene match: 8. The data derive from a study of somatic mutations in T cells in chronic GVHD (dated by TCRdb to the early 2020s). For sorting, staining was done with anti-CD3, anti-CD4, anti-CD8 and a Vbeta20 antibody from the IOTest Beta Mark kit on a FACSAria III, reaching purity above 98%. Peripheral blood was collected in sodium heparin tubes and mononuclear cells were isolated by Ficoll-Paque PLUS density gradient centrifugation. CD4+ Vbeta20+, CD4+ Vbeta20-, and CD8+ T cell fractions were FACS-sorted before TCRbeta deep sequencing.

Genomic DNA was isolated and then used for TCRbeta deep sequencing. TCRbeta CDR3 sequencing and initial data processing were performed as a commercial service with the immunoSEQ assay. On the study's bioinformatics: Reads were demultiplexed, adapter and primer sequences were removed, similar clones were merged by frequency-ratio clustering, and V, D, J genes were annotated with IMGT. In its TCRdb copy, this immuneACCESS table keeps in-frame sequences only and misses some clones. Where compared with another copy, unresolved V genes explain less than half of these, and the others have no known cause. D and trimming come from the DNA, and the V and J calls and clone size come from that table. The sample table records 13,000 or so clones; about 80% of these occur just once. The top ten clones comprise approximately 31% of the sample.

Recombination joined TRBV12-5 with TRBJ2-1; TRBD2 matches 11 bases in the middle. The sequenced sample consisted of Vbeta20-negative CD4+ T cells from blood. The cell subset or site label here, explained by the study, means: CD4+ T cells sorted as TCR Vbeta20 negative by flow cytometry. This TCR came from a male patient between 45 and 59 years old with chronic graft-versus-host disease. After a transplant, some T cells may have been passed on by the graft donor. The DNA is TGTGCTAGTGGGACCCCGACTAGCGGGGCGTACAATGAGCAGTTCTTC. Translated, this gives CASGTPTSGAYNEQFF.